This T cell receptor (beta chain) was recorded in a study of blood T cell repertoires in COVID-19. Clones were read by immunoSEQ multiplex PCR, and TCRdb kept only the in-frame ones, dropping some. The sample carries roughly 150,000 clones, roughly 85% recorded once. On this clone: This sample includes further DNA sequences coding for the same CDR3.

The V gene's germline CDR1 is SGHDT and CDR2 YYEEEE. This CDR3 is 14 amino acids long. With 2 bases removed from V and 2 bases from J, the gap between germline ends came to 9 bases. The sequencing input was peripheral blood. V is TRBV5-6 and J is TRBJ2-3; D remains unclear. This TCR derives from a woman aged 55-75 years with COVID-19, enrolled during active disease. The CDR3 sequence: CASSLDRSTDTQYF. For the CDR3, the DNA is TGTGCCAGCAGCTTAGATCGGTCCACAGATACGCAGTATTTT.